The source of this T cell receptor (beta chain) is a study of early T cells in non-severe SARS-CoV-2 infection. Study overall: The chains were unpaired, and the sequenced material was bulk RNA from unsorted whole blood. The study's findings and limits: Anti-spike CD8 specificities were favored by VDJdb matching, whose results missed private and CD4 specificities.

Attachment of unique molecular identifiers to individual cDNA molecules was performed. TCRdb redid the calling of the 5' RACE reads with MiXCR, one entry per CDR3 protein. The table lists 95,000 to 120,000 distinct CDR3 sequences, 9% to 14% of them singletons. This clonotype was found a few times. Its antigen remains unidentified. Looked up from germline, CDR1 is SGHVS and CDR2 is FNYEAQ. Trimming pared 0 bases from V and 4 bases from J, leaving 6 bases between. This CDR3 comprises 13 residues. Sequencing used whole blood. The V call is TRBV7-6, the J call TRBJ1-1; D possibly corresponds to TRBD1 (5 bases). The TCR comes from an adult who was a healthcare worker with PCR-confirmed SARS-CoV-2 infection or an uninfected control (not recorded which). The CDR3 reads CASSLAGTTEAFF. The DNA of the CDR3 is TGTGCCAGCAGCTTAGCGGGGACCACTGAAGCTTTCTTT.